This T cell receptor beta chain was recovered during a study of cytomegalovirus exposure and HLA in healthy donors. The overall study: Of the donors genotyped, approximately 400 in all, over 80% fell in the Caucasian-associated ancestry cluster.

The CDR3 is 17 amino acids. Germline CDR1 and CDR2: SGDLS and YYNGEE. J was trimmed by 4 bases and V by 1 base; bases with no gene match: 13. Primers: 60 Vbeta forward and 13 Jbeta reverse. Libraries were prepared by immunoSEQ multiplex PCR; TCRdb keeps only in-frame clonotypes and omits some of them. Of about 150,000 clones in the sample, 8.5% to 10% were seen once. A remark on this clone: The antigen is not known.

Findings and caveats of the study: A later analysis found common viral pathogens apparently linked to several of the most significant clusters. In presence/absence analyses, roughly uniform sequencing depth across donors was assumed. A later analysis linked some 17,000 TCR beta sequences to HLA alleles at 0.05 false discovery rate.

The TCR sequence derives from a man aged 45-60 years in good health and CMV-seronegative. The chain is built from TRBV9 and TRBJ1-1; TRBD1 matches at 7 bases. The specimen was PBMCs. CDR3 nucleotide sequence: TGTGCCAGCAGCGTACGCGTAGGGGGCGCCGACGGCACTGAAGCTTTCTTT. Its protein is CASSVRVGGADGTEAFF. The variable domain in full, completed from reference TRBV9 and TRBJ1-1, reads DSGVTQTPKHLITATGQRVTLRCSPRSGDLSVYWYQQSLDQGLQFLIQYYNGEERAKGNILERFSAQQFPDLHSELNLSSLELGDSALYFCASSVRVGGADGTEAFFGQGTRLTVV.